The 8 T cell receptor beta chains reported below all come from one sample, sequenced in a study of identical twins. Each CDR3 protein is one row after TCRdb ran MiXCR on the 5' RACE reads. The repertoire holds approximately 630,000 distinct CDR3 sequences, with 7.1% as singletons. These sequences were also reported in another study, on yellow fever vaccine responses in identical twins.

Material: PBMCs. The origin of the receptors is a woman between 18 and 30 years old in good health.

This chain uses TRBV6-1 with TRBJ1-4; TRBD1 matches at 9 bases. The CDR3 loop spans 15 amino acids. Germline lookup yields CDR1 MNHNS and CDR2 SASEGT. V was clipped by 8 bases and J by 10 bases; unmatched bases: 14. CDR3 sequence (DNA): TGTGCCAGCGGTAATCGCGGACAGGGGAGGGTAAAACTGTTTTTT. Protein product: CASGNRGQGRVKLFF.

This chain connects TRBV6-1 to TRBJ2-2, with 8 bases matching TRBD1. Looked up from germline, CDR1 is MNHNS and CDR2 is SASEGT. There are 16 residues in the CDR3. Trimming at V came to 4 bases and at J to 2 bases, leaving 6 bases not matched to a gene. CDR3 amino acids: CASSGTGTGNTGELFF. In DNA, the CDR3 is TGTGCCAGCAGTGGCACCGGGACAGGCAACACCGGGGAGCTGTTTTTT.

The chain is built from TRBV12-3 or TRBV12-4 and TRBJ2-2; D might be TRBD2 (6 bases). The germline V and J ends were trimmed by 6 bases and 6 bases, with 14 bases remaining between them. There are 14 residues in the CDR3. In DNA form, the CDR3 reads TGTGCCAGCAGACGGCCCGGGGGAGCCGGGGAGCTGTTTTTT. Translating gives CASRRPGGAGELFF.

Regarding this clonotype: Being one base from a much bigger clone, this may be a read error. The chain recombines TRBV2 with TRBJ2-2, with TRBD1 identical over 7 bases. There are 18 residues in the CDR3. Germline loops: CDR1 SNHLY, CDR2 FYNNEI. CDR3 loop: CAISPRDSPLENTGELFF. DNA for the CDR3: TGTGCCATCAGTCCCCGGGACAGTCCTCTGGAGAACACCGGGGAGCTGTTTTTT.

This clonotype has a count of ten or more. The gene calls are TRBV10-3 and TRBJ1-5; D is ambiguous. CDR1 and CDR2 (germline): ENHRY, SYGVKD. The V end was cut by 0 bases, the J end by 4 bases, with 10 bases between. The CDR3 has 15 amino acids. The CDR3 protein is CAISESGGENQPQHF. The CDR3 DNA sequence: TGTGCCATCAGTGAGTCAGGCGGGGAAAATCAGCCCCAGCATTTT.

This clonotype was seen a few times. The chain has TRBV2 and TRBJ2-1; tentative D call: TRBD1 (6 bases). The CDR3 totals 17 residues. Deletions cut 2 bases from V and 6 bases from J, with 20 bases between. Per the germline V gene, CDR1 is SNHLY and CDR2 is FYNNEI. Written as DNA, the CDR3 is TGTGCCAGCAGTGAAAGTTCCCAGGGGCCGCCCTCCAATGAGCAGTTCTTC. Protein: CASSESSQGPPSNEQFF.

This clonotype has more than one count but fewer than ten. The chain carries TRBV6-5 and TRBJ1-1; D unresolved. This CDR3 contains 15 residues. V was cut by 0 bases and J by 4 bases, with 12 bases left in between. CDR1 and CDR2 from the germline V gene are MNHEY and SVGAGI. Here the CDR3 reads CASSYSVWTSTEAFF. The CDR3 bases are TGTGCCAGCAGTTACTCTGTCTGGACGAGCACTGAAGCTTTCTTT.

The rearrangement uses TRBV2 and TRBJ2-1, with TRBD2 identical over 13 bases. V lost 4 bases and J lost 8; bases outside the gene matches: 5. There are 15 residues in the CDR3. Germline V gene sequence: CDR1 SNHLY, CDR2 FYNNEI. This chain's CDR3 is CASSGTSGSSYEQFF. The CDR3 DNA sequence: TGTGCCAGCAGTGGGACTAGCGGGAGTTCCTATGAGCAGTTCTTC.